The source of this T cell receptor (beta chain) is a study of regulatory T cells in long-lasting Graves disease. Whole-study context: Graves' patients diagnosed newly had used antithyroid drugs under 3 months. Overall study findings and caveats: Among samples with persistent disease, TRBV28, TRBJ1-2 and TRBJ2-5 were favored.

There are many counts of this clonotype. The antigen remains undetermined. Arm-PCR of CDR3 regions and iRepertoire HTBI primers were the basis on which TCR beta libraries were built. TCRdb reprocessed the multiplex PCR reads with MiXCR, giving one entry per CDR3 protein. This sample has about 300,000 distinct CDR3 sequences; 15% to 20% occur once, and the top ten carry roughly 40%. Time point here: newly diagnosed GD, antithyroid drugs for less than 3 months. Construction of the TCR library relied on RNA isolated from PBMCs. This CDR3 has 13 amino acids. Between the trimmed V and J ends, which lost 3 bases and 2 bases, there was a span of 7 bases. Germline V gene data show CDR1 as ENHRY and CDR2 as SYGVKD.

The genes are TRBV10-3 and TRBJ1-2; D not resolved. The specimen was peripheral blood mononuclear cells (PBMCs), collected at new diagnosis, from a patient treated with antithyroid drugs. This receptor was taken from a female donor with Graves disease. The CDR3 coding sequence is TGTGCCATCAGTGATTCCAGGAACTATGGCTACACCTTC. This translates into CAISDSRNYGYTF.